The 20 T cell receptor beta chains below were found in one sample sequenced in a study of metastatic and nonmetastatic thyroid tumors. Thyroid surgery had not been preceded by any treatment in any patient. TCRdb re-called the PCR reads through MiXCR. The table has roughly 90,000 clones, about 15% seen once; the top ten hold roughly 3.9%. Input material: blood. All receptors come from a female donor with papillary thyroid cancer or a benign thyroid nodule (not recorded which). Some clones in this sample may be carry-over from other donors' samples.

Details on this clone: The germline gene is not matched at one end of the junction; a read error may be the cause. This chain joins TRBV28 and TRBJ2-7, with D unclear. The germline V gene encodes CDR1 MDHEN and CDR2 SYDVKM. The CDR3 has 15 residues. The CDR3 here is CASRTGVAALYEHYF. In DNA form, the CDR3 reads TGTGCCAGCCGAACGGGTGTGGCTGCCCTTTACGAGCATTACTTC.

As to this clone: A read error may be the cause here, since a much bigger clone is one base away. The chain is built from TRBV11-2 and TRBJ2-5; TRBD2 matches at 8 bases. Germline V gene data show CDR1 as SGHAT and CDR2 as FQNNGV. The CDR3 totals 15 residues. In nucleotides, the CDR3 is TGTGCCAGCAGCTACCGCGGGGGGCGACAAGAGAACCAGTACTTC. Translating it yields CASSYRGGRQENQYF.

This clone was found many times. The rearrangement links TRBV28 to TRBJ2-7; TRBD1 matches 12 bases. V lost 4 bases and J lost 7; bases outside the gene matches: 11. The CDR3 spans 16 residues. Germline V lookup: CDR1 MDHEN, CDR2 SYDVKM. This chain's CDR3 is CASSSLPGQGAGEQYF. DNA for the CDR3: TGTGCCAGCAGTTCCCTCCCGGGACAGGGGGCCGGGGAGCAGTACTTC. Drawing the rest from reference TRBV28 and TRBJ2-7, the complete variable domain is DVKVTQSSRYLVKRTGEKVFLECVQDMDHENMFWYRQDPGLGLRLIYFSYDVKMKEKGDIPEGYSVSREKKERFSLILESASTNQTSMYLCASSSLPGQGAGEQYFGPGTRLTVT.

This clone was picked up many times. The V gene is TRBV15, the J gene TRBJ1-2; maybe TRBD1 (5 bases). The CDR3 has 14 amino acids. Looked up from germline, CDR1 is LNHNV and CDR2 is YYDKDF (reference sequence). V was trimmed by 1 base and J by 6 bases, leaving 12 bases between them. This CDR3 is CATSRGGGTDGYTF. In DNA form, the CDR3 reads TGTGCCACCAGCAGAGGGGGGGGGACGGATGGCTACACCTTC.

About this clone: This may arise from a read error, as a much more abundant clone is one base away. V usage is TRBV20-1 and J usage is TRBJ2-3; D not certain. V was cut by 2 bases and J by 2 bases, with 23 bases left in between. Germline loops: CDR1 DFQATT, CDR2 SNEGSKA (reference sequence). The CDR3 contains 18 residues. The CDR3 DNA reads TGCAGTGCTAGATTAACATGGGCCGGATTGGGTTTCACAGATACGCAGTATTTT. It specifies CSARLTWAGLGFTDTQYF.

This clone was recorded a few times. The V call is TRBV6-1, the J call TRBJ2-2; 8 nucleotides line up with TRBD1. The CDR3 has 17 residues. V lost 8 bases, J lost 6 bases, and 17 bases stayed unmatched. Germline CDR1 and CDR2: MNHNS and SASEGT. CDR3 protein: CASCRRRGQAVPGELFF. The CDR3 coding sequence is TGTGCCAGCTGCCGGCGTCGGGGACAGGCGGTACCCGGGGAGCTGTTTTTT.

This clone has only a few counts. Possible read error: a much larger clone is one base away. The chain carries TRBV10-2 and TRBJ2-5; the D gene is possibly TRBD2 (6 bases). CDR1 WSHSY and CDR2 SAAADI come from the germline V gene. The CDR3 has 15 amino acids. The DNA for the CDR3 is TGCGCCAGCAGTGAGTCGGGGACTGTTAAAGAGACCCGGTACTTC. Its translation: CASSESGTVKETRYF.

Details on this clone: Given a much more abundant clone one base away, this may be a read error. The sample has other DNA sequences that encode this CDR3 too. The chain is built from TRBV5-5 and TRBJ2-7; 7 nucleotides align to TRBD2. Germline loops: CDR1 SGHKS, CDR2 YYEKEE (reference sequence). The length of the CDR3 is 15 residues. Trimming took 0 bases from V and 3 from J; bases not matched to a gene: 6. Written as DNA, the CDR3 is TGTGCCAGCAGCTTGGATGGCGGGGGTGTCTACGAGCAGTACTTC. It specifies CASSLDGGGVYEQYF.

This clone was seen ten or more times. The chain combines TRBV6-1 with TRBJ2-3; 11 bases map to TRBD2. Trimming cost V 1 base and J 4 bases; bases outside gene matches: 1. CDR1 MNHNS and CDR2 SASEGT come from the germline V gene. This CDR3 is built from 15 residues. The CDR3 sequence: CASSEVSGGADTQYF. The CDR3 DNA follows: TGTGCCAGCAGTGAAGTTAGCGGGGGGGCAGATACGCAGTATTTT.

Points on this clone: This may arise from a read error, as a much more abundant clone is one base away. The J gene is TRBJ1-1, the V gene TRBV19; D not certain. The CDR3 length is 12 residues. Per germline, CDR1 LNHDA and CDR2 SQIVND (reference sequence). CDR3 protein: CALRDSSHEDFF. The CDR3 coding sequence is TGTGCCCTCCGAGACTCTTCCCATGAAGATTTCTTT.

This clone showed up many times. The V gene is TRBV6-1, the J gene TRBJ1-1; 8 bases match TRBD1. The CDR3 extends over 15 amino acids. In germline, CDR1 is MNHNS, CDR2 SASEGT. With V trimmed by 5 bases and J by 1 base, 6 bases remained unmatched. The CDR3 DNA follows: TGTGCCAGCAGTCGCCCGGGGACAGGGAACACTGAAGCTTTCTTT. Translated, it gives CASSRPGTGNTEAFF.

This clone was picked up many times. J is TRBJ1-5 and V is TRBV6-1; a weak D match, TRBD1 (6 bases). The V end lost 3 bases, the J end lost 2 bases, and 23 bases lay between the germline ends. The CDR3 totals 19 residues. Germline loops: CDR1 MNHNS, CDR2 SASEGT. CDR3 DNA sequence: TGTGCCAGCAGTGAGCAATCGACGGGGGGCTGGAGGGGCAATCAGCCCCAGCATTTT. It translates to CASSEQSTGGWRGNQPQHF.

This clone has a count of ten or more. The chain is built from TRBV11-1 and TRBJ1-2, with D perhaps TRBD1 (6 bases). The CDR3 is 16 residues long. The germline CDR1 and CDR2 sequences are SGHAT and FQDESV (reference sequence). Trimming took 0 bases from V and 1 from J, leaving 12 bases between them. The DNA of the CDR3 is TGTGCCAGCAGCTTAGCGGGGGGGCCCTTTAACTATGGCTACACCTTC. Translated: CASSLAGGPFNYGYTF.

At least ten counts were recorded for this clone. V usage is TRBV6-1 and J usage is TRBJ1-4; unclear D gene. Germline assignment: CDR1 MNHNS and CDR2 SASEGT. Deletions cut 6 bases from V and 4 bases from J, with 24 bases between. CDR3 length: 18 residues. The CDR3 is CASSRAGRRDVVNEKLFF. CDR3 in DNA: TGTGCCAGCAGCCGGGCGGGCAGAAGGGATGTAGTTAATGAAAAACTGTTTTTT.

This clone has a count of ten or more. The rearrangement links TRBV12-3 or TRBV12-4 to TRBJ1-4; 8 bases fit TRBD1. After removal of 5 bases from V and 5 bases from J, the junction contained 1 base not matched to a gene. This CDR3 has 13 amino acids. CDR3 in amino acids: CASSRTGNEKLFF. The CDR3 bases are TGTGCCAGCAGTCGGACAGGGAATGAAAAACTGTTTTTT.

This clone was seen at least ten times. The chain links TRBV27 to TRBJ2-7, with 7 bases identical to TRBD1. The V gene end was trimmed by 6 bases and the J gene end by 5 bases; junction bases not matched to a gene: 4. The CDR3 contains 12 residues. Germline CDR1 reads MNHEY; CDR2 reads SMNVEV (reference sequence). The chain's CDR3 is CASRQGSHEQYF. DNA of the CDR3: TGTGCCAGCAGACAGGGGAGCCACGAGCAGTACTTC.

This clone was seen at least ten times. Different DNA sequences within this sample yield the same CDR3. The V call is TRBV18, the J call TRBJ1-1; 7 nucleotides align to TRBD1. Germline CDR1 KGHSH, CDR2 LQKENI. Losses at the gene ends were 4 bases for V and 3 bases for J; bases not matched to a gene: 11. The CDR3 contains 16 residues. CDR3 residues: CASSRRTGVEDTEAFF. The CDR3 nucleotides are TGTGCCAGCTCACGTAGAACAGGGGTAGAGGACACTGAAGCTTTCTTT.

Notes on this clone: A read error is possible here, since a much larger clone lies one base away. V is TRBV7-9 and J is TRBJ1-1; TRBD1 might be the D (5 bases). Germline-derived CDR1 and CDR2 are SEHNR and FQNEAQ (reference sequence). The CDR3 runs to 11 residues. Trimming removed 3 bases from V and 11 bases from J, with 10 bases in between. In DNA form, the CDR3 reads TGTGCCAGCAGCTTCACGGGGGTTGCTTTCTTT. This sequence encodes CASSFTGVAFF. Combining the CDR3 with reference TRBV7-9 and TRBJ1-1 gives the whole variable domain DTGVSQNPRHKITKRGQNVTFRCDPISEHNRLYWYRQTLGQGPEFLTYFQNEAQLEKSRLLSDRFSAERPKGSFSTLEIQRTEQGDSAMYLCASSFTGVAFFGQGTRLTVV.

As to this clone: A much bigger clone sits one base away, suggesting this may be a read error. The CDR3 coding sequence is TGTGCCAGTAGCCGACCTCTGCAGGGGCATGGAAACACCATATATTTT. Translated: CASSRPLQGHGNTIYF. The V call is TRBV19, the J call TRBJ1-3, with D maybe TRBD1 (6 bases). The V end was cut by 6 bases, the J end by 3 bases, with 18 bases between. Germline CDR1 LNHDA, CDR2 SQIVND (reference sequence). The CDR3 is 16 residues long.

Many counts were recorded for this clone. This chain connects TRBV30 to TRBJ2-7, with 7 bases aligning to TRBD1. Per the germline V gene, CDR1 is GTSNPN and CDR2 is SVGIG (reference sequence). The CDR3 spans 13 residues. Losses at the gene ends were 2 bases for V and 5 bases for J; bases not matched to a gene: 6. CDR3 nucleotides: TGTGCCTGGAGTCGGGACAGTAATAACGAGCAGTACTTC. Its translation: CAWSRDSNNEQYF.